Many counts were recorded for the clone carrying this T cell receptor beta chain. As yet, its antigen is unknown. V lost 3 bases and J lost 7, with 7 bases in between. CDR3 size: 12 residues. The data belong to a study of early T cells in non-severe SARS-CoV-2 infection. Study as a whole: Sequencing of unsorted whole blood was done on bulk RNA, leaving chains unpaired. Study-level results: The VDJdb matching leaned toward anti-spike CD8 responses and overlooked private and CD4 specificities.

Attached unique molecular identifiers marked individual cDNA molecules. TCRdb analysed the 5' RACE reads with MiXCR anew, one entry per CDR3 protein. The sample has some 38,000 distinct CDR3 sequences, 3% to 4.5% seen once. This chain uses TRBV12-3 or TRBV12-4 with TRBJ2-1, with D possibly called TRBD1 or TRBD2 (5 bases each). The source material was whole blood. The receptor was isolated from an adult who was a healthcare worker with PCR-confirmed SARS-CoV-2 infection or an uninfected control (not recorded which). The CDR3 nucleotides are TGTGCCAGCAGTTTTGGGGGAAATGAGCAGTTCTTC. Encoded protein: CASSFGGNEQFF.